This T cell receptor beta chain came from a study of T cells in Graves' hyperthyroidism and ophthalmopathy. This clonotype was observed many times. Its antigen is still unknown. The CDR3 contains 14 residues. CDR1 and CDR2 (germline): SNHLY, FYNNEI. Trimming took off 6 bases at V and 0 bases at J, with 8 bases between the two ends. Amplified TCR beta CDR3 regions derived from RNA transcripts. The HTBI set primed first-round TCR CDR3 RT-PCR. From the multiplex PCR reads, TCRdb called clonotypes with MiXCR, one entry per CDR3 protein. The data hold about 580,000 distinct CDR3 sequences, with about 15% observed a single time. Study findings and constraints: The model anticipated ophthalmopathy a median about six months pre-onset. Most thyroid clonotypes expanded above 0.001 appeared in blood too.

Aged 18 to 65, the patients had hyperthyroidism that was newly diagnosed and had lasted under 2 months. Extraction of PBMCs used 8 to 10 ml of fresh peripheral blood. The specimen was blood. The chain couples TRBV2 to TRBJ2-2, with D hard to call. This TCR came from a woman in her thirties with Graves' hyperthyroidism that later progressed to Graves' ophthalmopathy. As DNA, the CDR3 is TGTGCCAGCAGGGACCAAGCGAACACCGGGGAGCTGTTTTTT. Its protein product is CASRDQANTGELFF.